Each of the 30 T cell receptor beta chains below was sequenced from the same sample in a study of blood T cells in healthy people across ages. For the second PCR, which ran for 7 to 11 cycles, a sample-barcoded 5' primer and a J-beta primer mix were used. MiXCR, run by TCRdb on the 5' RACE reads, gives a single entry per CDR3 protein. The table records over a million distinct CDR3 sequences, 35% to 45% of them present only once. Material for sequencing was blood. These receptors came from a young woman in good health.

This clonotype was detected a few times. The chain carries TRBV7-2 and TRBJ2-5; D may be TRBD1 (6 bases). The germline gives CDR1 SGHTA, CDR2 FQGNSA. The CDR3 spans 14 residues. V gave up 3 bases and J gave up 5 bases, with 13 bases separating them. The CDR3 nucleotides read TGTGCCAGCAGCTTGGTAGACAGGACGGAGACCCAGTACTTC. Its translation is CASSLVDRTETQYF.

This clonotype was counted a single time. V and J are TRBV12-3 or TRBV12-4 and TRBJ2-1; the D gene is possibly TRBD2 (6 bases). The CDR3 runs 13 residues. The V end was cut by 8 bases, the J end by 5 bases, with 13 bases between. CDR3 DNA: TGTGCCAGCCTCCAGCGGGCTAACAATGAGCAGTTCTTC. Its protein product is CASLQRANNEQFF.

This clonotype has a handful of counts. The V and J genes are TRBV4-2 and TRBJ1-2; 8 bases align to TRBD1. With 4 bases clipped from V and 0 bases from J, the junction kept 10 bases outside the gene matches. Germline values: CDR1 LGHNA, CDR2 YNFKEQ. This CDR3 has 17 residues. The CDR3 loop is CASSLHAQGATNYGYTF. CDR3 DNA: TGTGCCAGCAGCCTACACGCGCAGGGGGCGACTAACTATGGCTACACCTTC.

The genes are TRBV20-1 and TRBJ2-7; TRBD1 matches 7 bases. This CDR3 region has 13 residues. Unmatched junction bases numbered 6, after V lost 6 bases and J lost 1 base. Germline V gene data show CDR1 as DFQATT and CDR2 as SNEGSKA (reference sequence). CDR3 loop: CSATGDASYEQYF. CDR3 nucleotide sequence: TGCAGTGCCACAGGGGATGCGTCCTACGAGCAGTACTTC.

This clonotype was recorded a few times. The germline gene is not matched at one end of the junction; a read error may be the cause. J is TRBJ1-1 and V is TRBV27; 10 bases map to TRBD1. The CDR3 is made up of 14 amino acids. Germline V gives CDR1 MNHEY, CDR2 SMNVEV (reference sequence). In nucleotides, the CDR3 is TGTGCCAGCAATCCGGGACAGGGGTCGCCTGAAGTTTTCTTT. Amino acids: CASNPGQGSPEVFF.

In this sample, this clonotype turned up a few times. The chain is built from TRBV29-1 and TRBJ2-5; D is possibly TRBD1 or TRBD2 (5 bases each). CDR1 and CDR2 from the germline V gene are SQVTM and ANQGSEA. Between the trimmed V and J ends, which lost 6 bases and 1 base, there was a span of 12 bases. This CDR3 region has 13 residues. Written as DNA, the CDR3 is TGCAGCGTCCCGGGGCTGGCCCAAGAGACCCAGTACTTC. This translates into CSVPGLAQETQYF.

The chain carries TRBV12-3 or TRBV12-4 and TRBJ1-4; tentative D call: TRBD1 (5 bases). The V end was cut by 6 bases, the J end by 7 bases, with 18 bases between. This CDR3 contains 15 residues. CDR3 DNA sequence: TGTGCCAGCAGGCCCGGCGGGGGGTCTCTTGAAAAACTGTTTTTT. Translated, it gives CASRPGGGSLEKLFF.

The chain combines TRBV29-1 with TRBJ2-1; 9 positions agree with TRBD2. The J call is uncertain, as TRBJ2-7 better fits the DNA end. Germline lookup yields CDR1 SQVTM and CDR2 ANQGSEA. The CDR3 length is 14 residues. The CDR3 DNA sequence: TGCAGCGCTGATAAGCGGGGGGCCTACAAGGAGCAGTACTTC. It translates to CSADKRGAYKEQYF.

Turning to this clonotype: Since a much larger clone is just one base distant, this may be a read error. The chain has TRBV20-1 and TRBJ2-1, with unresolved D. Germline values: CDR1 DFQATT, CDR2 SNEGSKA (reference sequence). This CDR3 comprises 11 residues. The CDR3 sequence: CSPRDRHEQFF. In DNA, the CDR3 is TGCAGTCCTAGAGATCGGCATGAGCAGTTCTTC.

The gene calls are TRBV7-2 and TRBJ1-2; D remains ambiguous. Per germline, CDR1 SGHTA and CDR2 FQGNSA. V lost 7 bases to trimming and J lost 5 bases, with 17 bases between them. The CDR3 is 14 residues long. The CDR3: CASTNPGPPYGYTF. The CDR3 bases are TGTGCCAGCACCAATCCGGGCCCTCCTTATGGCTACACCTTC. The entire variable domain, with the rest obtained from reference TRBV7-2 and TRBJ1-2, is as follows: GAGVSQSPSNKVTEKGKDVELRCDPISGHTALYWYRQSLGQGLEFLIYFQGNSAPDKSGLPSDRFSAERTGGSVSTLTIQRTQQEDSAVYLCASTNPGPPYGYTFGSGTRLTVV.

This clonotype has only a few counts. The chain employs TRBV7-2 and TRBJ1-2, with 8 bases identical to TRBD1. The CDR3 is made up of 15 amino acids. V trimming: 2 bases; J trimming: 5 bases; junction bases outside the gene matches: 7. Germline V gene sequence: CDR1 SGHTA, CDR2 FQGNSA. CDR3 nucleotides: TGTGCCAGCAGCTTAAACAGGGGGGAGGGTTATGGCTACACCTTC. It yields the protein CASSLNRGEGYGYTF.

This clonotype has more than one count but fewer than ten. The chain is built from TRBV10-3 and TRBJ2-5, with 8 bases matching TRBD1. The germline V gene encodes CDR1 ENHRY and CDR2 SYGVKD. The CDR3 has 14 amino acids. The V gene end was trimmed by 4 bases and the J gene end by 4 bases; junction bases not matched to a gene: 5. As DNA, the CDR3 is TGTGCCATCAGTGGACAGGGGAGGACAGAGACCCAGTACTTC. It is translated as CAISGQGRTETQYF.

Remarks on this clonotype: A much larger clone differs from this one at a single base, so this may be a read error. CDR3 amino acids: CSGEGRAADTQYF. CDR3 DNA: TGCAGCGGTGAGGGCAGGGCGGCAGATACGCAGTATTTT. The V gene is TRBV29-1, the J gene TRBJ2-3; D might be TRBD1 or TRBD2, each matching 5 bases. The CDR3 length is 13 residues. Trimming cost V 7 bases and J 4 bases, with 15 bases left between them. Germline V gene lookup returns CDR1 SQVTM and CDR2 ANQGSEA.

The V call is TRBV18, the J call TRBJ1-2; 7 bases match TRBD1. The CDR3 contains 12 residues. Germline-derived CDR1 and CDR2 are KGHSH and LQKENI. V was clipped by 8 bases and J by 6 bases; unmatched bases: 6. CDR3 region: CASAGQRDGYTF. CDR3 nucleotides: TGTGCCAGCGCGGGACAGCGAGATGGCTACACCTTC.

As DNA, the CDR3 is TGTGCCATACGACAGGACCCCTACGAGCAGTACTTC. This encodes CAIRQDPYEQYF. The chain links TRBV10-3 to TRBJ2-7, with D possibly TRBD1 on 6 matching bases. Germline lookup yields CDR1 ENHRY and CDR2 SYGVKD. This CDR3 is 12 amino acids long. V was cut by 9 bases and J by 2 bases, with 11 bases left in between.

The CDR3 DNA sequence: TGTGCCATCAGTTCCGGCCTGTCCTGGGGCGTCCCTAACTATGGCTACACCTTC. Amino acids: CAISSGLSWGVPNYGYTF. The chain has TRBV10-3 and TRBJ1-2; TRBD1 is a possible D gene (5 bases). Germline lookup yields CDR1 ENHRY and CDR2 SYGVKD. The CDR3 consists of 18 residues. Deletions cut 5 bases from V and 0 bases from J, with 22 bases between.

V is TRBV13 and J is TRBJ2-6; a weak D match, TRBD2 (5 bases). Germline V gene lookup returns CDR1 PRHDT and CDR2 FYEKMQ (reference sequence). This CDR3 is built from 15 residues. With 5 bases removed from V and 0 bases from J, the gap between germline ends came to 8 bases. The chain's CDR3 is CASSRDYSGANVLTF. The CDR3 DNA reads TGTGCCAGCAGCCGAGACTACTCTGGGGCCAACGTCCTGACTTTC.

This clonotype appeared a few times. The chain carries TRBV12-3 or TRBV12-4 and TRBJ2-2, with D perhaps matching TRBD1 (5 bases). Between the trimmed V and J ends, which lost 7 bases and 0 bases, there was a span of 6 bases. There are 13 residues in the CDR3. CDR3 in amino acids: CASTRANTGELFF. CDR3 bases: TGTGCCAGCACCAGGGCGAACACCGGGGAGCTGTTTTTT.

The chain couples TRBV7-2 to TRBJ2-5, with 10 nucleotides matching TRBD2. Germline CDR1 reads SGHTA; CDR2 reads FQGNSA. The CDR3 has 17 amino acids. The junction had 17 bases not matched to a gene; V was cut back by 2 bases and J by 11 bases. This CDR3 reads CASSLKVPVLAGNEQYF. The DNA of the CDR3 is TGTGCCAGCAGCTTAAAAGTCCCGGTACTAGCGGGGAATGAGCAGTACTTC.

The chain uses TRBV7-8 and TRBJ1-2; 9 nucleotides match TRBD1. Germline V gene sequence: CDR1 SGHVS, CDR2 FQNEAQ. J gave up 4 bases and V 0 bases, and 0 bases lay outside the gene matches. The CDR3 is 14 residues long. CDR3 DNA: TGTGCCAGCAGCTTAGCGACAGGGGGCTATGGCTACACCTTC. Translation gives CASSLATGGYGYTF.

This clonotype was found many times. The CDR3 DNA is TGTGCCAGCAGCCAAGATTCGGGGGTCTACAATGAGCAGTTCTTC. This translates into CASSQDSGVYNEQFF. V gene TRBV14 combines with J gene TRBJ2-1, with D possibly matching TRBD2 (6 bases). The CDR3 sequence is 15 residues long. Germline CDR1 is SGHDN and CDR2 is FVKESK. V was pared by 0 bases and J by 3 bases, with 9 bases between.

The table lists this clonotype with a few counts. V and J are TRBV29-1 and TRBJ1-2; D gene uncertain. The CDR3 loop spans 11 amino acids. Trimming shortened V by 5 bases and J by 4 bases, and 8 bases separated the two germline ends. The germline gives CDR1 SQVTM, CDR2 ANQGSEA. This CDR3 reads CSVPIPYGYTF. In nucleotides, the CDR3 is TGCAGCGTTCCCATCCCCTATGGCTACACCTTC.

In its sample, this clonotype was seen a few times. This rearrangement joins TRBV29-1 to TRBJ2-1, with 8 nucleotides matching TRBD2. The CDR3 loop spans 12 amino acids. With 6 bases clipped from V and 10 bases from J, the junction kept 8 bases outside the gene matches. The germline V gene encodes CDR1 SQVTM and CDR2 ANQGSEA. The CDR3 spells CSVTGLAGEQFF. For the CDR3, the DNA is TGCAGCGTCACAGGACTAGCCGGCGAGCAGTTCTTC.

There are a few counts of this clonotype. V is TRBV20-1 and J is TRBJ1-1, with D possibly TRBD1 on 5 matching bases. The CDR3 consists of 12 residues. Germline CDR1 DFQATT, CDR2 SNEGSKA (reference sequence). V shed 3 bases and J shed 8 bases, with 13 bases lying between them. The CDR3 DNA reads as TGCAGTGCTAGGGACTCGGGACGGGAAGCTTTCTTT. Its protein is CSARDSGREAFF.

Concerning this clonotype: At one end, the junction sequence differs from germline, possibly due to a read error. DNA of the CDR3: TGTGCCAGCAGTCTCGGACGGGATGGCTACATCTTC. The encoded protein is CASSLGRDGYIF. V usage is TRBV28 and J usage is TRBJ1-2; no clear D gene. The CDR3 has 12 amino acids. From germline, CDR1 is MDHEN and CDR2 SYDVKM.

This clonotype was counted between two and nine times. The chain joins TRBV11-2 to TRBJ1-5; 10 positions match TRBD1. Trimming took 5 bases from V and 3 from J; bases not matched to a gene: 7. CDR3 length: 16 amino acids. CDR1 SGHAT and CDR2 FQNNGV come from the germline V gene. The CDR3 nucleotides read TGTGCCAGCAGCCCGGGGGACAGGGGCACCAATCAGCCCCAGCATTTT. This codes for CASSPGDRGTNQPQHF.

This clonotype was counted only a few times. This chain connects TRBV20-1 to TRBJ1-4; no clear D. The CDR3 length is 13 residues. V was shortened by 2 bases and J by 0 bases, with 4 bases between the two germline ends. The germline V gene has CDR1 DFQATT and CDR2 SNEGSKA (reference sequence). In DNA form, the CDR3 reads TGCAGTGCTAGACGACCAACTAATGAAAAACTGTTTTTT. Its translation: CSARRPTNEKLFF.

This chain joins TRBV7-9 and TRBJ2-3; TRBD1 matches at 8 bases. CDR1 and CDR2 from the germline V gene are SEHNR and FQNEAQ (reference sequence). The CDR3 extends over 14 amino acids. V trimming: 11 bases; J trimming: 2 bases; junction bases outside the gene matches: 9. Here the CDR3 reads CASERTGYTDTQYF. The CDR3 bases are TGTGCCTCAGAACGGACAGGGTACACAGATACGCAGTATTTT.

The CDR3 reads CASSYRGARVTEAFF. CDR3 nucleotides: TGTGCCAGCAGTTACCGGGGCGCTAGGGTCACTGAAGCTTTCTTT. The V and J genes are TRBV27 and TRBJ1-1; TRBD1 is a possible D gene (5 bases). V was trimmed by 4 bases and J by 4 bases, leaving 16 bases between them. Germline CDR1 reads MNHEY; CDR2 reads SMNVEV (reference sequence). This CDR3 comprises 15 residues.

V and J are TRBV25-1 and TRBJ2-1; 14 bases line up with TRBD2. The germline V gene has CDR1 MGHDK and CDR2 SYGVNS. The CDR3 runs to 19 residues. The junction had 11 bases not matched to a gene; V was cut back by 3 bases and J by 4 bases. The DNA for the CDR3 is TGTGCCAGCAGTGATCGACTAGCGGGAGGGCCTAACAAATACAATGAGCAGTTCTTC. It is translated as CASSDRLAGGPNKYNEQFF.